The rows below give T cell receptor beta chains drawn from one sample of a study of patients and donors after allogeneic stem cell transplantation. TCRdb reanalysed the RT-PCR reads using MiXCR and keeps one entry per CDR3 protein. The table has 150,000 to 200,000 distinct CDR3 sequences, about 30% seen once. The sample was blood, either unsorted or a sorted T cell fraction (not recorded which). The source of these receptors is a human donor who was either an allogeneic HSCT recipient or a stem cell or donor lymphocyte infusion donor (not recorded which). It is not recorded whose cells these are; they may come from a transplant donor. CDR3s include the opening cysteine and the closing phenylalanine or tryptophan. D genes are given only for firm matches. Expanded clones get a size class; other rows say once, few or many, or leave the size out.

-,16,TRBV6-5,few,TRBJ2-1,CASSYSGWGSHNEQFF,TGTGCCAGCAGTTACTCCGGATGGGGCTCCCACAATGAGCAGTTCTTC
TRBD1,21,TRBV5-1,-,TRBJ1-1,CASSLQSIFTLQDRMNTEAFF,TGCGCCAGCAGCTTGCAGTCGATATTTACATTACAGGACAGGATGAACACTGAAGCTTTCTTT
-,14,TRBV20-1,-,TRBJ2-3,CSARGGPNTDTQYF,TGCAGTGCTAGAGGGGGACCGAACACAGATACGCAGTATTTT
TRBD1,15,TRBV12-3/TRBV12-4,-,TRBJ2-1,CASRTDRGSYNEQFF,TGTGCCAGCAGGACTGACAGGGGTTCCTACAATGAGCAGTTCTTC
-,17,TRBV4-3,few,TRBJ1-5,CASSHREGRSSNQPQHF,TGCGCCAGCAGCCATCGGGAGGGGAGGTCAAGCAATCAGCCCCAGCATTTT
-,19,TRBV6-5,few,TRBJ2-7,CASSFRQGPLGGSSYEQYF,TGTGCCAGCAGTTTTCGACAGGGACCTTTGGGCGGGAGCTCCTACGAGCAGTACTTC
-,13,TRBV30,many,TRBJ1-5,CAWSGAANQPQHF,TGTGCCTGGAGTGGGGCAGCTAATCAGCCCCAGCATTTT
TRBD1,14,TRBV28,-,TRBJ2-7,CASSLGGTGREQYF,TGTGCCAGCTCCCTCGGCGGGACAGGACGCGAGCAGTACTTC
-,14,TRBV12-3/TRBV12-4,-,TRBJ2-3,CASSLGRGTDTQYF,TGTGCCAGCAGTTTAGGTCGGGGCACAGATACGCAGTATTTT
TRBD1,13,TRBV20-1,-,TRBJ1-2,CSARLTGGQGYTF,TGCAGTGCTAGACTGACAGGGGGCCAAGGCTACACCTTC
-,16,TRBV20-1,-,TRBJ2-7,CSARGVGQSHFYEQYF,TGCAGTGCTAGAGGGGTAGGGCAGAGTCATTTCTACGAGCAGTACTTC
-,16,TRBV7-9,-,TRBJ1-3,CASSLEKSGSGNTIYF,TGTGCCAGCAGCTTAGAGAAAAGTGGCTCTGGAAACACCATATATTTT
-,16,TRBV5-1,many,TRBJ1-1,CASSLDDPGAGIEAFF,TGCGCCAGCAGCTTGGATGACCCTGGGGCTGGAATTGAAGCTTTCTTT
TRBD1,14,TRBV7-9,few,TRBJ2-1,CASERGRTYNEQFF,TGTGCCAGCGAGAGGGGGCGAACCTACAATGAGCAGTTCTTC
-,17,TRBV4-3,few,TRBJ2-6,CASSQDVLGSGANVLTF,TGCGCCAGCAGCCAAGATGTATTGGGGTCTGGGGCCAACGTCCTGACTTTC
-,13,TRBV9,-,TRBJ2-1,CASSATTVNEQFF,TGTGCCAGCAGCGCGACGACCGTTAATGAGCAGTTCTTC
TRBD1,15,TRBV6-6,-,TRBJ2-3,CASTPSGTGRYTQYF,TGTGCCAGCACGCCAAGCGGGACAGGGCGTTATACGCAGTATTTT
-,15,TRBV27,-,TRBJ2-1,CASSWTLNRYNEQFF,TGTGCCAGCAGCTGGACCCTAAACAGGTACAATGAGCAGTTCTTC
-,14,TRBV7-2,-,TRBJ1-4,CASSRQHTNEKLFF,TGTGCCAGCAGCCGACAACACACTAATGAAAAACTGTTTTTT
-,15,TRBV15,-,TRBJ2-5,CATSREMAQVETQYF,TGTGCCACCAGCAGAGAAATGGCACAGGTCGAGACCCAGTACTTC
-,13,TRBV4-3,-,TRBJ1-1,CASSQAVHTEAFF,TGCGCCAGCAGCCAAGCAGTACACACTGAAGCTTTCTTT
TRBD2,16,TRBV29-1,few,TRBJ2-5,CSVEDWLAGLGETQYF,TGCAGCGTTGAAGATTGGCTAGCGGGATTAGGGGAGACCCAGTACTTC
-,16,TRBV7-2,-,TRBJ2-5,CASSLAPSGLWETQYF,TGTGCCAGCAGCTTAGCACCCTCAGGGTTGTGGGAGACCCAGTACTTC
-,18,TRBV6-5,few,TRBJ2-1,CASSYTRALTGAPNEQFF,TGTGCCAGCAGTTACACTAGAGCTCTAACGGGAGCCCCTAATGAGCAGTTCTTC
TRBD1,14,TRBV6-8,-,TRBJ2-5,CASSCGDRVSTQYF,TGTGCCAGCAGTTGCGGAGACAGGGTATCGACCCAGTACTTC
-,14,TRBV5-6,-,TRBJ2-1,CASSLASGYNEQFF,TGTGCCAGCAGCTTGGCCTCCGGCTACAATGAGCAGTTCTTC
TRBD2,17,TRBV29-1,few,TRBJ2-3,CSVETLGTSASSDTQYF,TGCAGCGTTGAAACGTTAGGGACTAGCGCATCTTCAGATACGCAGTATTTT
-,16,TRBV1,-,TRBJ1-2,CTSSQDGDRCLYGYTF,TGCACCAGCAGCCAAGATGGGGACAGGTGCCTCTATGGCTACACCTTC
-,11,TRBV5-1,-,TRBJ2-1,CASSVAYEQFF,TGCGCCAGCTCCGTGGCTTATGAGCAGTTCTTC